This entry is about one T cell receptor beta chain. If patients had other autoimmune diseases, uncontrolled infections, pregnancy or lactation, they were excluded. Thyroid ultrasound, orbital computed tomography, TRAb, serum thyroxine and clinical symptoms formed the basis of diagnosis. Someone took the PBMCs out of 10 ml of fresh peripheral blood. This specimen belongs to a study of Graves' ophthalmopathy and Graves' hyperthyroidism. For repertoire sequencing, the TCR beta CDR3 regions were amplified from RNA transcripts. An opening RT-PCR round employed HTBI primers and preceded a second-round multiplex PCR. TCRdb recomputed calls from the multiplex PCR reads with MiXCR, one row per CDR3 protein. The data contain about 700,000 distinct CDR3 sequences, more than 40% of them singletons. This TCR came from an adult man with Graves' ophthalmopathy. Sequenced input: peripheral blood.

In nucleotides, the CDR3 is TGCAGCGTGGAGGGACAGGGGATCCTTGGTGAAAAACTGTTTTTT. Encoded protein: CSVEGQGILGEKLFF. The genes are TRBV29-1 and TRBJ1-4; 10 nucleotides agree with TRBD1. Germline-derived CDR1 and CDR2 are SQVTM and ANQGSEA. With V trimmed by 6 bases and J by 7 bases, 11 bases remained unmatched. This CDR3 region has 15 residues.